Each of the 25 T cell receptor beta chains below was sequenced from the same sample in a study of blood T cell repertoires in COVID-19 (TCRdb year 2020). Receptor amplification or capture employed the immunoSEQ multiplex PCR assay. Entries here come from immuneACCESS through TCRdb and include only in-frame sequences with V and J called. Some clones fail to appear in such tables; in the studies checked, an unresolved V gene covers under half of the shortfall, and the cause of the remainder is unknown. The sample table contains tens of thousands of clones; only one count was recorded for 80% to 90% of them. Jointly, the top ten make up roughly 2.7% of the sample. The specimen sequenced was peripheral blood. All receptors come from a woman aged 55-69 years with acute or convalescent COVID-19.

This clone was seen just once. V is TRBV29-1 and J is TRBJ1-2, with D unresolved. This CDR3 comprises 10 residues. Deletions cut 3 bases from V and 3 bases from J, with 2 bases between. The germline CDR1 and CDR2 sequences are SQVTM and ANQGSEA. The chain's CDR3 is CSVDDYGYTF. Written as DNA, the CDR3 is TGCAGCGTTGACGACTATGGCTACACCTTC.

The chain recombines TRBV14 with TRBJ2-5; D gene unclear. This CDR3 spans 14 amino acids. V was pared by 0 bases and J by 7 bases, with 12 bases between. Germline loops: CDR1 SGHDN, CDR2 FVKESK. The CDR3 here is CASSQDGALGTQYF. In nucleotides, the CDR3 is TGTGCCAGCAGCCAAGACGGTGCCCTAGGGACCCAGTACTTC.

The chain uses TRBV6-5 and TRBJ1-1; D is unclear. Trimming pared 2 bases from V and 4 bases from J, leaving 11 bases between. The CDR3 spans 14 residues. CDR1 is MNHEY, CDR2 SVGAGI, per germline. The CDR3: CASSYAAGTTEAFF. CDR3 DNA: TGTGCCAGCAGTTACGCGGCCGGAACCACTGAAGCTTTCTTT.

The V and J genes are TRBV23-1 and TRBJ2-2; TRBD1 matches at 9 bases. TRBV23-1 is an ORF for which the function is uncertain. CDR3 size: 16 residues. V was clipped by 1 base and J by 5 bases; unmatched bases: 5. CDR3 protein: CASSQCGTGSTGELFF. The DNA of the CDR3 is TGCGCCAGCAGTCAATGCGGGACAGGGAGTACCGGGGAGCTGTTTTTT.

The CDR3 DNA sequence: TGCGCCAGCAGCCACCGCAACGGGACAGTGAACACTGAAGCTTTCTTT. It codes for CASSHRNGTVNTEAFF. The genes are TRBV4-1 and TRBJ1-1; 7 bases align to TRBD1. The germline gives CDR1 MGHRA, CDR2 YSYEKL. This CDR3 contains 16 residues. With 3 bases clipped from V and 0 bases from J, the junction kept 7 bases outside the gene matches.

The V gene is TRBV27, the J gene TRBJ2-7; 9 positions agree with TRBD1. After removal of 2 bases from V and 2 bases from J, the junction contained 10 bases not matched to a gene. Germline CDR1 reads MNHEY; CDR2 reads SMNVEV (reference sequence). CDR3 length: 17 amino acids. The chain's CDR3 is CASSLGVGQGNPYEQYF. DNA of the CDR3: TGTGCCAGCAGTTTAGGGGTGGGACAGGGAAATCCCTACGAGCAGTACTTC.

The chain recombines TRBV13 with TRBJ1-2; 8 positions match TRBD1. After removal of 0 bases from V and 7 bases from J, the junction contained 10 bases not matched to a gene. CDR1 and CDR2 (germline): PRHDT, FYEKMQ (reference sequence). This CDR3 is 16 amino acids long. The CDR3 sequence: CASSLGPRTGRGGYTF. CDR3 in DNA: TGTGCCAGCAGCTTAGGGCCTCGGACAGGGAGGGGTGGCTACACCTTC.

The rearrangement uses TRBV5-1 and TRBJ1-1; perhaps TRBD1 as D (5 bases). V lost 4 bases and J 0 bases, leaving 22 bases between the germline ends. This CDR3 contains 18 residues. The germline V gene encodes CDR1 SGHRS and CDR2 YFSETQ. For the CDR3, the DNA is TGCGCCAGCAGCCGAAGGGCGGCGGGGGGAGGGATGAACACTGAAGCTTTCTTT. Its protein product is CASSRRAAGGGMNTEAFF. Full variable domain (remainder filled in from reference TRBV5-1 and TRBJ1-1): KAGVTQTPRYLIKTRGQQVTLSCSPISGHRSVSWYQQTPGQGLQFLFEYFSETQRNKGNFPGRFSGRQFSNSRSEMNVSTLELGDSALYLCASSRRAAGGGMNTEAFFGQGTRLTVV.

The chain links TRBV24-1 to TRBJ2-1; the D gene is possibly TRBD1 (6 bases). The CDR3 spans 15 residues. Germline assignment: CDR1 KGHDR and CDR2 SFDVKD. Trimming left V 10 bases short and J 3 bases short, with 18 bases between. CDR3 loop: CATPRATGFYNEQFF. CDR3 nucleotide sequence: TGTGCCACTCCTAGGGCGACAGGATTCTACAATGAGCAGTTCTTC.

This chain joins TRBV5-4 and TRBJ1-4, with 8 bases fitting TRBD1. Losses at the gene ends were 0 bases for V and 6 bases for J; bases not matched to a gene: 1. This CDR3 contains 14 residues. CDR1 and CDR2 (germline): SGHNT, YYREEE (reference sequence). As DNA, the CDR3 is TGTGCCAGCAGCTTGGCGGGACAGGATGAAAAACTGTTTTTT. It codes for CASSLAGQDEKLFF.

CDR3 sequence: CASKPRTDSPSTYEQYF. The CDR3 coding sequence is TGTGCCAGCAAACCCAGAACCGACAGCCCGTCGACCTACGAGCAGTACTTC. V is TRBV27 and J is TRBJ2-7, with D possibly being TRBD1 (5 bases). There are 17 residues in the CDR3. With 7 bases removed from V and 2 bases from J, the gap between germline ends came to 24 bases. Germline-derived CDR1 and CDR2 are MNHEY and SMNVEV (reference sequence).

In this sample, this clone turned up a few times. V is TRBV27 and J is TRBJ1-6; the match to TRBD1 covers 7 bases. J gave up 11 bases and V 6 bases, and 13 bases lay outside the gene matches. CDR3 length: 15 residues. Looked up from germline, CDR1 is MNHEY and CDR2 is SMNVEV (reference sequence). The CDR3 bases are TGTGCCAGCAGCCTAATAATGCAGGGGGACGCACCCCTCCACTTT. This encodes CASSLIMQGDAPLHF.

The V and J genes are TRBV28 and TRBJ1-3; 7 bases match TRBD1. Germline V gene data show CDR1 as MDHEN and CDR2 as SYDVKM. Unmatched junction bases numbered 7, after V lost 3 bases and J lost 2 bases. CDR3 length equals 16 residues. CDR3 residues: CASSFGDRNPGNTIYF. In nucleotides, the CDR3 is TGTGCCAGCAGTTTTGGGGACAGAAACCCTGGAAACACCATATATTTT.

The J gene is TRBJ1-5, the V gene TRBV7-8; TRBD1 matches 9 bases. V dropped 5 bases and J dropped 2; count of bases not matched to a gene: 16. Germline V gives CDR1 SGHVS, CDR2 FQNEAQ. The CDR3 length is 19 residues. CDR3 protein: CASSQLSTGGPAGNQPQHF. In DNA form, the CDR3 reads TGTGCCAGCAGCCAACTCTCAACAGGGGGCCCAGCGGGCAATCAGCCCCAGCATTTT.

CDR3 DNA sequence: TGCGCCAGCAGCCAAGTTCTGCTAGCGGGAGGTGAGCAGTACTTC. Amino acid sequence: CASSQVLLAGGEQYF. J is TRBJ2-7 and V is TRBV4-1; 11 nucleotides align to TRBD2. The germline gives CDR1 MGHRA, CDR2 YSYEKL. V was pared by 1 base and J by 7 bases, with 6 bases of the junction left unmatched. The CDR3 contains 15 residues.

In this sample, this clone turned up a few times. The rearrangement links TRBV4-1 to TRBJ2-7; TRBD2 agrees at 14 bases. CDR3 length: 17 residues. Trimming at V came to 6 bases and at J to 0 bases, leaving 7 bases not matched to a gene. The V gene's germline CDR1 is MGHRA and CDR2 YSYEKL. The DNA for the CDR3 is TGCGCCAGCAGTTCGGGACTAGCGGGAGTACTCTCCTACGAGCAGTACTTC. Its protein product is CASSSGLAGVLSYEQYF.

The chain uses TRBV2 and TRBJ2-3; 7 bases agree with TRBD1. CDR1 and CDR2 (germline): SNHLY, FYNNEI. V shed 1 base, J shed 6 bases, and the junction held 4 bases outside the gene matches. The CDR3 extends over 14 amino acids. CDR3 nucleotide sequence: TGTGCCAGCAGTGAAGGGACAGGATCCGATACGCAGTATTTT. Translated: CASSEGTGSDTQYF.

V gene TRBV30 combines with J gene TRBJ1-4, with TRBD1 matching over 10 bases. The germline gives CDR1 GTSNPN, CDR2 SVGIG (reference sequence). This CDR3 contains 15 residues. The V segment lost 0 bases and the J segment 8 bases; nucleotides outside the gene matches: 6. CDR3: CAWSVGGTGVEKLFF. The CDR3 DNA reads TGTGCCTGGAGTGTAGGGGGGACAGGGGTCGAAAAACTGTTTTTT.

This clone was found once. This chain links TRBV25-1 with TRBJ1-2; possibly TRBD1 for D (6 bases). The CDR3 contains 15 residues. V was shortened by 3 bases and J by 4 bases, with 15 bases between the two germline ends. Per the germline V gene, CDR1 is MGHDK and CDR2 is SYGVNS. The CDR3 DNA reads as TGTGCCAGCAGTGAGCCGGCTAAAGGGGGCTATGGCTACACCTTC. It yields the protein CASSEPAKGGYGYTF.

The rearrangement joins TRBV6-5 to TRBJ1-2; TRBD1 might be the D (6 bases). The CDR3 covers 13 residues. V lost 6 bases and J lost 4, with 12 bases in between. In germline, CDR1 is MNHEY, CDR2 SVGAGI. CDR3 sequence reads: CASSHRDGYGYTF. The CDR3 nucleotides are TGTGCCAGCAGCCACAGGGATGGCTATGGCTACACCTTC.

The V call is TRBV7-8, the J call TRBJ1-5, with D uncertain. Per germline, CDR1 SGHVS and CDR2 FQNEAQ. The CDR3 loop spans 15 amino acids. V lost 4 bases and J 6 bases, leaving 16 bases between the germline ends. DNA of the CDR3: TGTGCCAGCAGCTCGACGGGCGGGGTAGTTCAGCCCCAGCATTTT. It encodes CASSSTGGVVQPQHF.

The genes are TRBV6-5 and TRBJ1-2, with no clear D. V was clipped by 8 bases and J by 2 bases, with 6 bases between them. Germline loops: CDR1 MNHEY, CDR2 SVGAGI. This CDR3 spans 11 amino acids. The CDR3 sequence is CASSRNYGYTF. CDR3 DNA sequence: TGTGCCAGCTCCCGGAACTATGGCTACACCTTC.

The V call is TRBV5-6, the J call TRBJ1-2; 9 bases agree with TRBD1. The CDR3 totals 14 residues. Germline loops: CDR1 SGHDT, CDR2 YYEEEE. V was pared by 2 bases and J by 7 bases, with 6 bases of the junction left unmatched. The DNA of the CDR3 is TGTGCCAGCAGCTTCGAAATACAGGGGGCTGGCTACACCTTC. The encoded protein is CASSFEIQGAGYTF.

The V call is TRBV9, the J call TRBJ1-2; 7 bases are a match to TRBD1. This CDR3 is 14 amino acids long. Per germline, CDR1 SGDLS and CDR2 YYNGEE. V lost 6 bases to trimming and J lost 4 bases; unmatched junction nucleotides: 9. For the CDR3, the DNA is TGTGCCAGCACCCCCGGGACAGACTTCTATGGCTACACCTTC. It specifies CASTPGTDFYGYTF. Using reference TRBV9 and TRBJ1-2 for the parts outside the CDR3, the full variable domain is DSGVTQTPKHLITATGQRVTLRCSPRSGDLSVYWYQQSLDQGLQFLIQYYNGEERAKGNILERFSAQQFPDLHSELNLSSLELGDSALYFCASTPGTDFYGYTFGSGTRLTVV.

V is TRBV19 and J is TRBJ1-4; 8 nucleotides align to TRBD1. The V gene's germline CDR1 is LNHDA and CDR2 SQIVND (reference sequence). J lost 10 bases, V lost 4 bases, and 8 bases had no gene match. This CDR3 is 14 amino acids long. The CDR3 DNA is TGTGCCAGTAGTACCGGACAGGGCACCGGAAAACTGTTTTTT. This gives the protein CASSTGQGTGKLFF.